Each of the 30 T cell receptor beta chains below was sequenced from the same sample in a study of cytomegalovirus exposure and HLA in healthy donors. The PCR contained 60 Vbeta and 13 Jbeta primers. Profiling relied on immunoSEQ multiplex PCR, and the TCRdb table lists in-frame clones only, not all of them. The data contain 150,000 to 200,000 clones, roughly 80% of them singletons. Input material: PBMCs. Source of these receptors: a man aged 18 to 29 in good health and CMV-seropositive.

The sample holds a few counts of this clone. This sequence joins TRBV6-6 and TRBJ1-2, with 9 bases aligning to TRBD1. Per germline, CDR1 MNHNY and CDR2 SVGAGI (reference sequence). This CDR3 contains 13 residues. V was clipped by 9 bases and J by 8 bases; unmatched bases: 10. The CDR3 loop is CASNSGQGLGYTF. CDR3 nucleotide sequence: TGTGCCAGTAACTCGGGACAGGGATTAGGCTACACCTTC.

The V gene is TRBV7-2, the J gene TRBJ2-7; D not resolved. This CDR3 contains 13 residues. Trimming took off 3 bases at V and 2 bases at J, with 8 bases between the two ends. CDR1 and CDR2 from the germline V gene are SGHTA and FQGNSA. In DNA form, the CDR3 reads TGTGCCAGCAGCTTTGTAGACACCTACGAGCAGTACTTC. Its translation: CASSFVDTYEQYF.

V usage is TRBV4-2 and J usage is TRBJ1-1; D not certain. V was shortened by 1 base and J by 2 bases, with 5 bases between the two germline ends. The germline gives CDR1 LGHNA, CDR2 YNFKEQ. The length of the CDR3 is 13 residues. The CDR3 protein is CASSQASNTEAFF. CDR3 coding DNA: TGTGCCAGCAGCCAAGCGTCCAACACTGAAGCTTTCTTT.

The rearrangement links TRBV6-6 to TRBJ2-7; 7 positions match TRBD2. This CDR3 has 16 residues. Germline V gives CDR1 MNHNY, CDR2 SVGAGI (reference sequence). Trimming took 10 bases from V and 6 from J; bases not matched to a gene: 21. The CDR3 here is CANRHPNKAGFSEQYF. The CDR3 DNA reads TGTGCCAACCGACACCCGAATAAAGCGGGATTCTCCGAGCAGTACTTC.

The chain joins TRBV7-9 to TRBJ1-1; D is ambiguous. V dropped 7 bases and J dropped 1 base, with 10 bases sitting between them. CDR1 is SEHNR, CDR2 FQNEAQ, per germline (reference sequence). This CDR3 has 13 residues. The CDR3, as DNA: TGTGCCAGCAACAGAGAATCGAACACTGAAGCTTTCTTT. This encodes CASNRESNTEAFF. Variable domain in full (rest from reference TRBV7-9 and TRBJ1-1): DTGVSQNPRHKITKRGQNVTFRCDPISEHNRLYWYRQTLGQGPEFLTYFQNEAQLEKSRLLSDRFSAERPKGSFSTLEIQRTEQGDSAMYLCASNRESNTEAFFGQGTRLTVV.

The V and J genes are TRBV4-1 and TRBJ2-1; 10 bases align to TRBD2. Germline CDR1 is MGHRA and CDR2 is YSYEKL. Trimming at V came to 0 bases and at J to 8 bases, leaving 13 bases not matched to a gene. This CDR3 is 18 amino acids long. CDR3 loop: CASSQELLKLAGKDEQFF. The CDR3 DNA sequence: TGCGCCAGCAGCCAAGAGTTATTGAAACTAGCGGGAAAGGATGAGCAGTTCTTC.

The V and J genes are TRBV7-9 and TRBJ2-2; TRBD2 matches at 12 bases. The CDR3 has 19 amino acids. Germline CDR1 reads SEHNR; CDR2 reads FQNEAQ (reference sequence). V was pared by 4 bases and J by 0 bases, with 9 bases of the junction left unmatched. CDR3 protein: CASSSPGLAGGPNTGELFF. The CDR3 DNA reads TGTGCCAGCAGCTCCCCCGGTCTAGCGGGAGGGCCGAACACCGGGGAGCTGTTTTTT.

The gene calls are TRBV11-2 and TRBJ2-3; TRBD2 aligns across 10 bases. CDR3 length equals 17 residues. The germline V gene has CDR1 SGHAT and CDR2 FQNNGV. Trimming cost V 5 bases and J 2 bases; bases outside gene matches: 10. CDR3 protein: CASSTGWTSGDTDTQYF. CDR3 bases: TGTGCCAGCAGCACCGGTTGGACTAGCGGAGACACAGATACGCAGTATTTT. The full variable domain, rest sourced from reference TRBV11-2 and TRBJ2-3, is EAGVAQSPRYKIIEKRQSVAFWCNPISGHATLYWYQQILGQGPKLLIQFQNNGVVDDSQLPKDRFSAERLKGVDSTLKIQPAKLEDSAVYLCASSTGWTSGDTDTQYFGPGTRLTVL.

J is TRBJ2-7 and V is TRBV4-2, with no clear D. Trimming shortened V by 6 bases and J by 0 bases, and 15 bases separated the two germline ends. Germline CDR1 LGHNA, CDR2 YNFKEQ. The CDR3 is 15 residues long. Here the CDR3 DNA reads TGTGCCAGCAGAGAACGTCCTGGCACCTCCTACGAGCAGTACTTC. Translation: CASRERPGTSYEQYF.

V usage is TRBV7-9 and J usage is TRBJ1-1, with 7 bases identical to TRBD1. The CDR3 consists of 14 residues. CDR1 SEHNR and CDR2 FQNEAQ come from the germline V gene (reference sequence). The V and J ends lost 3 bases and 0 bases, in that order; junction bases with no gene match: 1. CDR3 bases: TGTGCCAGCAGCTTGGGACAGTTGAACACTGAAGCTTTCTTT. Translating gives CASSLGQLNTEAFF.

This clone has a handful of counts. The chain employs TRBV11-2 and TRBJ2-1, with a tentative D call TRBD1 (5 bases). Per germline, CDR1 SGHAT and CDR2 FQNNGV. The CDR3 consists of 13 residues. The V end was cut by 7 bases, the J end by 6 bases, with 13 bases between. The CDR3 is CASTYQGSNEQFF. Here the CDR3 DNA reads TGTGCCAGCACCTATCAGGGAAGCAATGAGCAGTTCTTC. The variable domain in full, with the rest retrieved from reference TRBV11-2 and TRBJ2-1, is EAGVAQSPRYKIIEKRQSVAFWCNPISGHATLYWYQQILGQGPKLLIQFQNNGVVDDSQLPKDRFSAERLKGVDSTLKIQPAKLEDSAVYLCASTYQGSNEQFFGPGTRLTVL.

This clone has just a few counts. V gene TRBV29-1 combines with J gene TRBJ2-7; D gene unclear. The CDR3 runs to 14 residues. The V gene lost 4 bases and the J gene lost 1 base, with 14 bases spanning the gap. The germline V gene encodes CDR1 SQVTM and CDR2 ANQGSEA. The CDR3, as DNA: TGCAGCGTTGTATCAGGTCAGACGTCCTACGAGCAGTACTTC. Protein product: CSVVSGQTSYEQYF.

This chain uses TRBV20-1 with TRBJ1-2, with D uncertain. Trimming cost V 0 bases and J 6 bases, with 5 bases left between them. Germline V gene lookup returns CDR1 DFQATT and CDR2 SNEGSKA (reference sequence). This CDR3 is 11 amino acids long. The CDR3 nucleotides are TGCAGTGCTAGAGACGTAAATGGCTACACCTTC. As protein: CSARDVNGYTF.

This chain links TRBV18 with TRBJ2-3, with 12 nucleotides matching TRBD2. Germline V gene data show CDR1 as KGHSH and CDR2 as LQKENI. This CDR3 has 18 residues. J lost 4 bases, V lost 4 bases, and 12 bases had no gene match. CDR3 nucleotides: TGTGCCAGCTCACACGGGGGGCGACTAGCGGGAGTAGCAGATACGCAGTATTTT. This gives the protein CASSHGGRLAGVADTQYF. The full variable domain, its missing parts supplied by reference TRBV18 and TRBJ2-3, is NAGVMQNPRHLVRRRGQEARLRCSPMKGHSHVYWYRQLPEEGLKFMVYLQKENIIDESGMPKERFSAEFPKEGPSILRIQQVVRGDSAAYFCASSHGGRLAGVADTQYFGPGTRLTVL.

Regarding this clone: A junction boundary mismatches the germline segment, possibly from a read error. The CDR3 DNA reads as TGTGCCTGGAGTTCCGGACAGGCCAACTATGGCTACCCCTTC. Its translation is CAWSSGQANYGYPF. J is TRBJ1-2 and V is TRBV30; 7 bases line up with TRBD1. CDR3 length: 14 residues. Germline V gives CDR1 GTSNPN, CDR2 SVGIG (reference sequence).

In DNA form, the CDR3 reads TGTGCCAGCAGCTATCCAGACAGGGGCGACACTGAAGCTTTCTTT. Translated: CASSYPDRGDTEAFF. The V gene is TRBV7-9, the J gene TRBJ1-1, with 8 bases lining up with TRBD1. Trimming cost V 4 bases and J 3 bases; bases outside gene matches: 7. The CDR3 is 15 residues long. Per germline, CDR1 SEHNR and CDR2 FQNEAQ (reference sequence).

The chain employs TRBV5-5 and TRBJ1-4; 9 bases line up with TRBD1. Trimming took 4 bases from V and 7 from J; bases not matched to a gene: 5. The germline V gene encodes CDR1 SGHKS and CDR2 YYEKEE (reference sequence). This CDR3 spans 14 amino acids. This CDR3 is CASSLGTGREKLFF. The CDR3 DNA is TGTGCCAGCAGCCTAGGGACAGGGCGTGAAAAACTGTTTTTT.

The chain uses TRBV29-1 and TRBJ2-3, with TRBD2 identical over 11 bases. V was clipped by 7 bases and J by 3 bases; unmatched bases: 12. The CDR3 sequence is 16 residues long. Germline V gene sequence: CDR1 SQVTM, CDR2 ANQGSEA. The CDR3 protein is CSARLTSGRITDTQYF. DNA of the CDR3: TGCAGCGCCCGACTAACTAGCGGGAGAATAACAGATACGCAGTATTTT.

The V and J genes are TRBV19 and TRBJ2-7; 8 nucleotides match TRBD2. The CDR3 is 15 residues long. Germline loops: CDR1 LNHDA, CDR2 SQIVND (reference sequence). The V gene end was trimmed by 5 bases and the J gene end by 3 bases; junction bases not matched to a gene: 9. CDR3 coding DNA: TGTGCCAGTAGTCTCGAACGGGAGGGCCGCTACGAGCAGTACTTC. Its translation is CASSLEREGRYEQYF. Full variable domain (outside the CDR3, taken from reference TRBV19 and TRBJ2-7): DGGITQSPKYLFRKEGQNVTLSCEQNLNHDAMYWYRQDPGQGLRLIYYSQIVNDFQKGDIAEGYSVSREKKESFPLTVTSAQKNPTAFYLCASSLEREGRYEQYFGPGTRLTVT.

The CDR3 here is CASMDREDSPLHF. The DNA of the CDR3 is TGTGCCAGTATGGACAGGGAGGATTCACCCCTCCACTTT. The chain uses TRBV27 and TRBJ1-6; 8 bases fit TRBD1. Trimming took 9 bases from V and 8 from J; bases not matched to a gene: 6. Germline V gene data show CDR1 as MNHEY and CDR2 as SMNVEV (reference sequence). The CDR3 totals 13 residues.

This clone is a singleton in its sample. The V call is TRBV11-2, the J call TRBJ2-7; 11 bases fit TRBD2. Germline CDR1 SGHAT, CDR2 FQNNGV. V was clipped by 5 bases and J by 3 bases; unmatched bases: 9. The CDR3 loop spans 16 amino acids. The CDR3 coding sequence is TGTGCCAGCAGCCCTATTAGCGGGAGGGGTCTCTACGAGCAGTACTTC. Translation: CASSPISGRGLYEQYF. Based on the CDR3 plus reference TRBV11-2 and TRBJ2-7, the full variable domain is EAGVAQSPRYKIIEKRQSVAFWCNPISGHATLYWYQQILGQGPKLLIQFQNNGVVDDSQLPKDRFSAERLKGVDSTLKIQPAKLEDSAVYLCASSPISGRGLYEQYFGPGTRLTVT.

The chain recombines TRBV19 with TRBJ1-4; 7 nucleotides line up with TRBD1. V was clipped by 0 bases and J by 0 bases; unmatched bases: 1. Germline CDR1 reads LNHDA; CDR2 reads SQIVND (reference sequence). There are 16 residues in the CDR3. DNA of the CDR3: TGTGCCAGTAGTATAGACAGGGGGACAACTAATGAAAAACTGTTTTTT. It encodes CASSIDRGTTNEKLFF.

The chain uses TRBV4-1 and TRBJ2-2; tentatively, D is TRBD1 (5 bases). From germline, CDR1 is MGHRA and CDR2 YSYEKL. Trimming took off 4 bases at V and 9 bases at J, with 18 bases between the two ends. The CDR3 runs 15 residues. The CDR3 DNA reads TGCGCCAGCAGCCCGCCAGGCAGGGCGAAACGGGAGCTGTTTTTT. Encoded protein: CASSPPGRAKRELFF.

J is TRBJ1-5 and V is TRBV19, with D possibly being TRBD1 (5 bases). V was trimmed by 7 bases and J by 3 bases, leaving 22 bases between them. The CDR3 sequence is 17 residues long. Germline loops: CDR1 LNHDA, CDR2 SQIVND (reference sequence). The CDR3: CASTDPLRGGVNQPQHF. The CDR3 nucleotides read TGTGCCAGTACCGACCCACTCCGGGGGGGGGTCAATCAGCCCCAGCATTTT.

This chain joins TRBV28 and TRBJ2-5; 7 bases agree with TRBD2. V gave up 2 bases and J gave up 2 bases; unmatched junction bases: 5. This CDR3 spans 15 amino acids. Germline lookup yields CDR1 MDHEN and CDR2 SYDVKM. CDR3 sequence (DNA): TGTGCCAGCAGTTTACCGGGAGGAGGGCAAGAGACCCAGTACTTC. Translated: CASSLPGGGQETQYF.

The sample holds a few counts of this clone. The chain uses TRBV14 and TRBJ2-7; 8 nucleotides agree with TRBD1. Per germline, CDR1 SGHDN and CDR2 FVKESK. V shed 4 bases, J shed 9 bases, and the junction held 8 bases outside the gene matches. This CDR3 is built from 13 residues. The CDR3 sequence: CASSRQGTVVQYF. CDR3 nucleotide sequence: TGTGCCAGCAGCCGACAGGGGACAGTAGTGCAGTACTTC.

The V gene is TRBV6-1, the J gene TRBJ1-1, with 8 bases identical to TRBD1. This CDR3 has 14 residues. Germline CDR1 is MNHNS and CDR2 is SASEGT. Germline trimming cut 5 bases from V and 6 bases from J; bases unmatched to any gene: 8. CDR3 loop: CASSLDRAEAEAFF. In nucleotides, the CDR3 is TGTGCCAGCAGTCTGGACAGGGCGGAAGCTGAAGCTTTCTTT.

The chain has TRBV4-2 and TRBJ2-7; TRBD2 agrees at 10 bases. From germline, CDR1 is LGHNA and CDR2 YNFKEQ. Trimming at V came to 0 bases and at J to 5 bases, leaving 7 bases not matched to a gene. There are 16 residues in the CDR3. This CDR3 is CASSQDAAGGPDEQYF. CDR3 DNA sequence: TGTGCCAGCAGCCAAGATGCAGCGGGAGGGCCTGACGAGCAGTACTTC.

This clone was recorded only once. The chain carries TRBV19 and TRBJ2-7; the match to TRBD2 covers 8 bases. Trimming removed 4 bases from V and 5 bases from J; junction bases left unmatched: 7. CDR3 length: 14 amino acids. The germline V gene encodes CDR1 LNHDA and CDR2 SQIVND (reference sequence). The CDR3 here is CASSRGLAVHEQYF. The DNA of the CDR3 is TGTGCCAGTAGTAGAGGACTAGCAGTCCACGAGCAGTACTTC.

The chain recombines TRBV28 with TRBJ1-1; D unclear. Trimming took 10 bases from V and 1 from J, leaving 13 bases between them. The V gene's germline CDR1 is MDHEN and CDR2 SYDVKM. This CDR3 is built from 13 residues. This CDR3 reads CATTEGGNTEAFF. The CDR3, as DNA: TGTGCCACCACGGAAGGAGGGAACACTGAAGCTTTCTTT.